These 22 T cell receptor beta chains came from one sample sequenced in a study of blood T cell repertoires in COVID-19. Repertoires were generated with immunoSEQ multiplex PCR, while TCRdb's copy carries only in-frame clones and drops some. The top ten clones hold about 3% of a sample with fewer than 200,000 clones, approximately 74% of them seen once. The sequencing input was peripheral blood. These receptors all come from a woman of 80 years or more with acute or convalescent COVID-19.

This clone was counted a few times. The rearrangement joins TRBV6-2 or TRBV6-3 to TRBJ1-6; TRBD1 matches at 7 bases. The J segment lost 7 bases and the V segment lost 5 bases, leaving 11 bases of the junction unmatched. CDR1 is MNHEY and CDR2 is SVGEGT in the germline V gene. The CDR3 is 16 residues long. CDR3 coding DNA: TGTGCCAGCAGTGCGCGACAGGGAAGGTTGAATTCACCCCTCCACTTT. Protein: CASSARQGRLNSPLHF.

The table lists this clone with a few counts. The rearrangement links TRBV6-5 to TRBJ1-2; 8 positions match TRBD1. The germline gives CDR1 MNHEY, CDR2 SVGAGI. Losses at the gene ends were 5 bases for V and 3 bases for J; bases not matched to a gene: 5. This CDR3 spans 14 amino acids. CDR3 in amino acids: CASSKDRVDYGYTF. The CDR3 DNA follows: TGTGCCAGCAGTAAGGACAGGGTAGACTATGGCTACACCTTC.

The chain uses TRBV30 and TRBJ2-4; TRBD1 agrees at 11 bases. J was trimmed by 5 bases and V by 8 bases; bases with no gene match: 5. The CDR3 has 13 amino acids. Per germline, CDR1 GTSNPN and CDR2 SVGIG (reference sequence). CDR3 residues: CAGDRGFQNIQYF. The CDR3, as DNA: TGTGCCGGGGACAGGGGGTTTCAAAACATTCAGTACTTC.

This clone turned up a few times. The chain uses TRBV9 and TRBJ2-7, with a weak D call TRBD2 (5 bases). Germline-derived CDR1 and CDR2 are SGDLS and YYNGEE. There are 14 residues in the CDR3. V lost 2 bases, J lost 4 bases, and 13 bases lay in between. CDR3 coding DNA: TGTGCCAGCAGCGTTCAGGACTCTCTTTACGAGCAGTACTTC. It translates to CASSVQDSLYEQYF.

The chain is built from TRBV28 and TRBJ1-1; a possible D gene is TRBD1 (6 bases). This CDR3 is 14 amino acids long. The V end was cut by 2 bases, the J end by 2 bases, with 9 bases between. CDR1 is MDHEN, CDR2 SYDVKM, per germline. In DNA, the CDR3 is TGTGCCAGCAGTTTACAGGACAGAAACACTGAAGCTTTCTTT. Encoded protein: CASSLQDRNTEAFF.

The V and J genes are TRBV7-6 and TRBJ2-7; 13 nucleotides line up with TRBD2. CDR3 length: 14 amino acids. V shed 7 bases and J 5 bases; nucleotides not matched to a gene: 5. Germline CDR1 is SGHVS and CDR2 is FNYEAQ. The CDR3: CASKRTSGSHEQYF. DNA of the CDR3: TGTGCCAGCAAACGGACTAGCGGGAGTCACGAGCAGTACTTC.

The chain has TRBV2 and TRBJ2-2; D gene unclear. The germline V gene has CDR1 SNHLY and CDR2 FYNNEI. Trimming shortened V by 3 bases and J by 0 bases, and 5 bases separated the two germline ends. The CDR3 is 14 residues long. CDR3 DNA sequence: TGTGCCAGCAGTGAGGCAGCGAACACCGGGGAGCTGTTTTTT. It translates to CASSEAANTGELFF.

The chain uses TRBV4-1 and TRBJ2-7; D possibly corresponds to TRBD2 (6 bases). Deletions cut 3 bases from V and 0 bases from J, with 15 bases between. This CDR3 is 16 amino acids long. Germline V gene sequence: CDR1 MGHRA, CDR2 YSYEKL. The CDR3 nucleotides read TGCGCCAGCAGCCAGCCAATACGGGGGAGCTCCTACGAGCAGTACTTC. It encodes CASSQPIRGSSYEQYF.

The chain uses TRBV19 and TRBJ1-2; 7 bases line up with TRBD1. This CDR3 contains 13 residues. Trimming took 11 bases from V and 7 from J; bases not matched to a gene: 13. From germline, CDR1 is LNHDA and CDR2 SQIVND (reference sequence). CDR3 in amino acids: CACRGQDLFGYTF. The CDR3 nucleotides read TGTGCCTGCAGAGGACAGGACCTATTTGGCTACACCTTC.

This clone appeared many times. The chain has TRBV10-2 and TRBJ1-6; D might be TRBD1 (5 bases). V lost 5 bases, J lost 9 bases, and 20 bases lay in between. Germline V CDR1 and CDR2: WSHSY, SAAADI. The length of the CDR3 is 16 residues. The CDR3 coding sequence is TGCGCCAGCAGTCCCTCCGGGCAGGGACTGGGTTCACCCCTCCACTTT. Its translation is CASSPSGQGLGSPLHF.

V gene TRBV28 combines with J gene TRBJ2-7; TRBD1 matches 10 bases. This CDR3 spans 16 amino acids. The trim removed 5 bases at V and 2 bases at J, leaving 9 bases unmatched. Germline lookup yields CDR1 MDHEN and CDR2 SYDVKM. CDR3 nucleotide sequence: TGTGCCAGCAGTCCTAGTGGACAGGGGGATACCTACGAGCAGTACTTC. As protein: CASSPSGQGDTYEQYF.

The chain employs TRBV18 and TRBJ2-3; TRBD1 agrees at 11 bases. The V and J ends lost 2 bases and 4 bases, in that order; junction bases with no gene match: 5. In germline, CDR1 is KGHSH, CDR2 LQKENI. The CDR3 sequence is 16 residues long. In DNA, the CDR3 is TGTGCCAGCTCACCATGGACAGGGGGCAGTTCAGATACGCAGTATTTT. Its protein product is CASSPWTGGSSDTQYF.

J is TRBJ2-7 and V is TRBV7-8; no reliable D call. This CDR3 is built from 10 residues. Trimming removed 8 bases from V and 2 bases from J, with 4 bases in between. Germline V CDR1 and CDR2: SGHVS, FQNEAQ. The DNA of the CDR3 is TGTGCCAGCCCCGCCTACGAGCAGTACTTC. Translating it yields CASPAYEQYF.

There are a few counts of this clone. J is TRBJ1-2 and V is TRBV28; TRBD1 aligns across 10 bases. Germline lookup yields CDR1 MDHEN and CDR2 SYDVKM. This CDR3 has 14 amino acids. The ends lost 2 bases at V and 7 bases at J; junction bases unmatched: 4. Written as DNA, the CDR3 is TGTGCCAGCAGTTTAGTGGGGGACAGGGGTGGCTACACCTTC. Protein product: CASSLVGDRGGYTF.

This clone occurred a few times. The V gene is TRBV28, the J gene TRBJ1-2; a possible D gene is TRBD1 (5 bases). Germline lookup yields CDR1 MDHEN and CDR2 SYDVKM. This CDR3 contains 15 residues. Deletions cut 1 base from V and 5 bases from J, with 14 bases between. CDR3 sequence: CASSLFGALRYGYTF. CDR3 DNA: TGTGCCAGCAGTTTATTTGGGGCGTTGAGGTATGGCTACACCTTC.

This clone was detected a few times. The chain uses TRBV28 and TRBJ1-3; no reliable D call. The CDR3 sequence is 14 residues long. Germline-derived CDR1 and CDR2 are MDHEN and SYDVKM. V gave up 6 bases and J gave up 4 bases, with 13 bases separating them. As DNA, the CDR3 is TGTGCCAGCAGATCAGGAGGGTCCGGAAACACCATATATTTT. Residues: CASRSGGSGNTIYF.

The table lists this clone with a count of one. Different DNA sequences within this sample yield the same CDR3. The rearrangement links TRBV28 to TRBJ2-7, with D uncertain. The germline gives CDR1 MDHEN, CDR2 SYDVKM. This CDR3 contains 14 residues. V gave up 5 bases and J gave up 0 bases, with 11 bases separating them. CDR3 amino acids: CASSLPPSSYEQYF. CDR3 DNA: TGTGCCAGCAGTCTGCCCCCGAGCTCCTACGAGCAGTACTTC.

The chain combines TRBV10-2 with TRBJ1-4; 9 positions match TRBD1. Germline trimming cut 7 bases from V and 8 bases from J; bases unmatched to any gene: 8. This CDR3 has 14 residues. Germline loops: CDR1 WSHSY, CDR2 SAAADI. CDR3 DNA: TGCGCCAGCATGAGGGGGACAGGGCCCGAAAAACTGTTTTTT. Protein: CASMRGTGPEKLFF.

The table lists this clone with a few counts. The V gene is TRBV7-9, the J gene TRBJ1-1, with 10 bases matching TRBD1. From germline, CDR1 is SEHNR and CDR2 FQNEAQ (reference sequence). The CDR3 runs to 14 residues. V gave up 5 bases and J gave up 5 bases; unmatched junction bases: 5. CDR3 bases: TGTGCCAGCAGCCGGGACAGGGGTGGAACTGAAGCTTTCTTT. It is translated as CASSRDRGGTEAFF.

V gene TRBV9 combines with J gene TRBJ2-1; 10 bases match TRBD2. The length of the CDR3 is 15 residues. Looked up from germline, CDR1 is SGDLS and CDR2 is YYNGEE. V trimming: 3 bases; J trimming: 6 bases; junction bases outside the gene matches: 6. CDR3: CASSETGTSVNEQFF. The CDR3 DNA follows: TGTGCCAGCAGCGAGACCGGGACTAGCGTCAATGAGCAGTTCTTC.

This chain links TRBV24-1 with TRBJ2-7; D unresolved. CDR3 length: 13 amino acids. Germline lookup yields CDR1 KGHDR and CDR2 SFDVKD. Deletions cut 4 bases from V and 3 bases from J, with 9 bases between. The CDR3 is CATSDPPFYEQYF. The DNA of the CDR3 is TGTGCCACCAGTGACCCTCCTTTCTACGAGCAGTACTTC.

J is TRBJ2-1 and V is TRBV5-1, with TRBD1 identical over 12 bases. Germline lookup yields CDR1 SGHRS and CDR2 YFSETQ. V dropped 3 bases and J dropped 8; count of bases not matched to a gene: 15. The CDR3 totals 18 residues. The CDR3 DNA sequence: TGCGCCAGCAGCTCCGCGATTATATCCGGGACAGGGGGCGATGAGCAGTTCTTC. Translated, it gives CASSSAIISGTGGDEQFF.